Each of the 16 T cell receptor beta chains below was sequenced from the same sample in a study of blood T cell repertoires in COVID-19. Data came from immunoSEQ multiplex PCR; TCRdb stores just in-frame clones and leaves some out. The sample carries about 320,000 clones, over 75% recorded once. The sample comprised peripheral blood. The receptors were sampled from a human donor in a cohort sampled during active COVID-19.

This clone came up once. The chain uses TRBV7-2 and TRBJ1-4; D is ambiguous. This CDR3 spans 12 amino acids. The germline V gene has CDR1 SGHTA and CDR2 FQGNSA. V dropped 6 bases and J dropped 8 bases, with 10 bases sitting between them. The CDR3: CASSRSGEKLFF. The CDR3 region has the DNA TGTGCCAGCAGTCGATCGGGGGAAAAACTGTTTTTT.

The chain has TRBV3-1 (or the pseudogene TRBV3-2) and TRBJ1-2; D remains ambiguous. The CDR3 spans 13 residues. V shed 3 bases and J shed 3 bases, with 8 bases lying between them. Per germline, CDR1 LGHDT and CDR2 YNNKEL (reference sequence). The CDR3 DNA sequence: TGTGCCAGCAGCCAGTACGGTTACTATGGCTACACCTTC. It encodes CASSQYGYYGYTF.

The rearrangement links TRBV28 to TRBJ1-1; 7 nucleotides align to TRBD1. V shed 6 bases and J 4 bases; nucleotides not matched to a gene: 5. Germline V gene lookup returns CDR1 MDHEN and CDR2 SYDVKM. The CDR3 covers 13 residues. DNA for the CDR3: TGTGCCAGCAGAATAGCAGGGGGCACTGAAGCTTTCTTT. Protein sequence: CASRIAGGTEAFF.

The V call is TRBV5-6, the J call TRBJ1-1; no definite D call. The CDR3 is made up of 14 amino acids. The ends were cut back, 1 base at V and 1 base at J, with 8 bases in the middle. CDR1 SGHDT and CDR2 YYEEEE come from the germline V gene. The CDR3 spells CASSLNTRNTEAFF. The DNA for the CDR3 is TGTGCCAGCAGCTTGAACACCAGGAACACTGAAGCTTTCTTT.

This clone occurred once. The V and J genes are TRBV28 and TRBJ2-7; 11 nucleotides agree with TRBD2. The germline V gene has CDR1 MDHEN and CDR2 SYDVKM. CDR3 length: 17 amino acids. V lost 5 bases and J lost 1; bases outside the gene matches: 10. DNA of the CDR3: TGTGCCAGCAGTCCCTGGCTAGCGGGGGGCCAATCCTACGAGCAGTACTTC. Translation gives CASSPWLAGGQSYEQYF. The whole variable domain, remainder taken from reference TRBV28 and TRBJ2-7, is DVKVTQSSRYLVKRTGEKVFLECVQDMDHENMFWYRQDPGLGLRLIYFSYDVKMKEKGDIPEGYSVSREKKERFSLILESASTNQTSMYLCASSPWLAGGQSYEQYFGPGTRLTVT.

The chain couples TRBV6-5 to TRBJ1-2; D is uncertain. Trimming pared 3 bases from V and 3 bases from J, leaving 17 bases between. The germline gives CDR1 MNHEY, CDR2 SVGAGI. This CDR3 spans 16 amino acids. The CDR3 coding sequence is TGTGCCAGCAGTTATTATGTGCGGGGAGTTGACTATGGCTACACCTTC. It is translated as CASSYYVRGVDYGYTF.

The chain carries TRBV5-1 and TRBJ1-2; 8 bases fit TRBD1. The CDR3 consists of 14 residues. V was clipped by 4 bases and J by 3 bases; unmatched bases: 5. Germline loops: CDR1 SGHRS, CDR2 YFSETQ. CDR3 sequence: CASSRMTGDYGYTF. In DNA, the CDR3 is TGCGCCAGCAGCCGGATGACAGGGGACTATGGCTACACCTTC.

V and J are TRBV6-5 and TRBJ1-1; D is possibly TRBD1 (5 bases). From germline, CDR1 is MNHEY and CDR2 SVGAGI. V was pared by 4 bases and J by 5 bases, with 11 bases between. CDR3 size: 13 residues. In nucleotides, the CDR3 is TGTGCCAGCAGTTCAGGGCGGTGGACTGAAGCTTTCTTT. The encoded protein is CASSSGRWTEAFF.

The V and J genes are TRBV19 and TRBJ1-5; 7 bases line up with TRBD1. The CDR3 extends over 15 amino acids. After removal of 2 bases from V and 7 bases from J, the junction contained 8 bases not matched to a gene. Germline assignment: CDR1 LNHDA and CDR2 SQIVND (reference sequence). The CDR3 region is CASSIRGQGGQPQHF. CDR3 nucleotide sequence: TGTGCCAGTAGTATAAGGGGGCAGGGAGGACAGCCCCAGCATTTT. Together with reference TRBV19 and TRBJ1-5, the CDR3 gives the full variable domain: DGGITQSPKYLFRKEGQNVTLSCEQNLNHDAMYWYRQDPGQGLRLIYYSQIVNDFQKGDIAEGYSVSREKKESFPLTVTSAQKNPTAFYLCASSIRGQGGQPQHFGDGTRLSIL.

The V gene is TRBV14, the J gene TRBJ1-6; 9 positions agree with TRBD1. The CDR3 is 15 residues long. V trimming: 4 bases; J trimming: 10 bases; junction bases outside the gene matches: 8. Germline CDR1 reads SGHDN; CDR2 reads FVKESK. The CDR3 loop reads CASSRRGQGFSPLHF. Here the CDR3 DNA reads TGTGCCAGCAGCCGACGGGGACAGGGATTCTCACCCCTCCACTTT.

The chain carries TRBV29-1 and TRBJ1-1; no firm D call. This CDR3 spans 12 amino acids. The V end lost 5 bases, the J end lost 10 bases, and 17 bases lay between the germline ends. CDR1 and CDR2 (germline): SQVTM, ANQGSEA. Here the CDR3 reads CSVLREPARAFF. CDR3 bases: TGCAGCGTTTTGAGGGAACCGGCTCGAGCTTTCTTT.

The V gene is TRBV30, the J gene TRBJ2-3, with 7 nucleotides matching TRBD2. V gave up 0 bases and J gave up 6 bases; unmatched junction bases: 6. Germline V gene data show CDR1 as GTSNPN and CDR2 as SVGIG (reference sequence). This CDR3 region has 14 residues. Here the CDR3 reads CAWSVRGGGDTQYF. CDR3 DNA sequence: TGTGCCTGGAGTGTACGGGGCGGGGGTGATACGCAGTATTTT.

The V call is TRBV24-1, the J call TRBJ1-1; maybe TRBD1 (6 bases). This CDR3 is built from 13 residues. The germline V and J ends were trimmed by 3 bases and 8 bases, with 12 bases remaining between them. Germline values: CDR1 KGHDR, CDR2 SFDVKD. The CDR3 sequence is CATSDTGTGEAFF. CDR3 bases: TGTGCCACCAGTGATACAGGGACCGGCGAAGCTTTCTTT.

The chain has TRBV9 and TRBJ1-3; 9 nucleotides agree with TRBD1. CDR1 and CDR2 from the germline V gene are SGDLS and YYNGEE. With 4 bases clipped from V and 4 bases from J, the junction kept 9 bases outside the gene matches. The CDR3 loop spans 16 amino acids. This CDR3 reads CASSPSQGARGNTIYF. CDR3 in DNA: TGTGCCAGCAGCCCCTCACAGGGGGCGAGGGGAAACACCATATATTTT.

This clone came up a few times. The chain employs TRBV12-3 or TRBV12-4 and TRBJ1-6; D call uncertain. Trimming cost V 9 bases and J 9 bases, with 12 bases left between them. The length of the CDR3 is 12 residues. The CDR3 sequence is CASAEAPSPLHF. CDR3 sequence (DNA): TGTGCCAGTGCAGAGGCACCTTCACCCCTCCACTTT.

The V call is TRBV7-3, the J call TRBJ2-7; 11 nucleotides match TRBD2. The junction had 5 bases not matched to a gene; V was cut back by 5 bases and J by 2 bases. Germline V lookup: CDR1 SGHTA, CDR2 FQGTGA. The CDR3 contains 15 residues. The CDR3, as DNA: TGTGCCAGCAGCCCCGATAGCGGGGGGGCCTACGAGCAGTACTTC. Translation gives CASSPDSGGAYEQYF. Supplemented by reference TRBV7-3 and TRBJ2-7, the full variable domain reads GAGVSQTPSNKVTEKGKYVELRCDPISGHTALYWYRQSLGQGPEFLIYFQGTGAADDSGLPNDRFFAVRPEGSVSTLKIQRTERGDSAVYLCASSPDSGGAYEQYFGPGTRLTVT.